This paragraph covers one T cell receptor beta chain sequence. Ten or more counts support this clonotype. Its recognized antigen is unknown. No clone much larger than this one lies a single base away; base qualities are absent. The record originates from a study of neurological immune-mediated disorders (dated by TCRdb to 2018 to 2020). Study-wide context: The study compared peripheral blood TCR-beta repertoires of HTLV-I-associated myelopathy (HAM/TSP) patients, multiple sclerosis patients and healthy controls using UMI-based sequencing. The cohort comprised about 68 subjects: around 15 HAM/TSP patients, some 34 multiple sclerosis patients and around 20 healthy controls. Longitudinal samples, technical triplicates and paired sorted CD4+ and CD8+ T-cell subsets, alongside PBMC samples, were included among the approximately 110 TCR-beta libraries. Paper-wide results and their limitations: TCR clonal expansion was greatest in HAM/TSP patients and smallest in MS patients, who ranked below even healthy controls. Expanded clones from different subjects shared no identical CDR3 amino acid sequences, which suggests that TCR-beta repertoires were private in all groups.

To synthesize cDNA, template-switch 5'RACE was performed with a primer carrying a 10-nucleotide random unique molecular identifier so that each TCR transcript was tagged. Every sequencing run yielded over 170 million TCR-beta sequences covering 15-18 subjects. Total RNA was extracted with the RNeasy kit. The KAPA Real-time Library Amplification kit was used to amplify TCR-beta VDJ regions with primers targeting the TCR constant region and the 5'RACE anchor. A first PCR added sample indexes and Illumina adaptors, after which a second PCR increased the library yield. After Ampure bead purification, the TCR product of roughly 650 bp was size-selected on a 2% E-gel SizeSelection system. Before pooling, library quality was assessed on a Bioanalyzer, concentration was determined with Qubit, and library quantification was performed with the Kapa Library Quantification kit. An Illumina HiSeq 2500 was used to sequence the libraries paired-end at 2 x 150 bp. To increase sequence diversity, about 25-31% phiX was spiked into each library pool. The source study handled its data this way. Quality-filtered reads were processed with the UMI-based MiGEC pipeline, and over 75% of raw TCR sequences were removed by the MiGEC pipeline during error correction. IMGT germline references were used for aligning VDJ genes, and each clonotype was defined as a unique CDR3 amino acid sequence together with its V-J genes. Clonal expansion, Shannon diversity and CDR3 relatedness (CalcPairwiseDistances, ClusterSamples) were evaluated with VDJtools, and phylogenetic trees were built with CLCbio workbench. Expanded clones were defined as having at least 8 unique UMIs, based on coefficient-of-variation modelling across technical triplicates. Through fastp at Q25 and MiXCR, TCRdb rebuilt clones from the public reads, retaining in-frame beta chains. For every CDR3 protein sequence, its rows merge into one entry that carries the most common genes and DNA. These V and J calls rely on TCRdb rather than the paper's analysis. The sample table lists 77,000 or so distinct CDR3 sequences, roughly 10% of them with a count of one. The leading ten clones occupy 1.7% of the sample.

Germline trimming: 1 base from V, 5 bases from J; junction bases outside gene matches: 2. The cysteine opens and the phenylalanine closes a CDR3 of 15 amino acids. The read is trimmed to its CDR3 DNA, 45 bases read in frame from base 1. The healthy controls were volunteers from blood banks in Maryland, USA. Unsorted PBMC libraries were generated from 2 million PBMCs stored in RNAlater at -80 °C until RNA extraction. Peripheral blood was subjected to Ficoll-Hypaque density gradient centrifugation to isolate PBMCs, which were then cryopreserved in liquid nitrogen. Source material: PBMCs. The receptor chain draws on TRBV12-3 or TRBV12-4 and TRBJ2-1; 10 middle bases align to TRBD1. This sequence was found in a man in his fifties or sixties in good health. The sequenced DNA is TGTGCCAGCAGTTTAGTAGGGACAGGGGACAATGAGCAGTTCTTC. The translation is CASSLVGTGDNEQFF.